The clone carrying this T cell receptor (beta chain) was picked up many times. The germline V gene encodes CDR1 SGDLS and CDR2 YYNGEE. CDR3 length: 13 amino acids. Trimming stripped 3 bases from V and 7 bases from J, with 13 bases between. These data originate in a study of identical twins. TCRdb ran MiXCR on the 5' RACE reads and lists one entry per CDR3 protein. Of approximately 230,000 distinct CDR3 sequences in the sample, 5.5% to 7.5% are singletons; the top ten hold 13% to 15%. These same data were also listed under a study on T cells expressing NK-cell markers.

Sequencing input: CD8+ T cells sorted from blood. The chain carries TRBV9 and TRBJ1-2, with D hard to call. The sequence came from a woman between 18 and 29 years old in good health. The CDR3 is CASSGAFSVGYTF. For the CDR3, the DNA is TGTGCCAGCAGCGGGGCCTTCTCCGTTGGCTACACCTTC.